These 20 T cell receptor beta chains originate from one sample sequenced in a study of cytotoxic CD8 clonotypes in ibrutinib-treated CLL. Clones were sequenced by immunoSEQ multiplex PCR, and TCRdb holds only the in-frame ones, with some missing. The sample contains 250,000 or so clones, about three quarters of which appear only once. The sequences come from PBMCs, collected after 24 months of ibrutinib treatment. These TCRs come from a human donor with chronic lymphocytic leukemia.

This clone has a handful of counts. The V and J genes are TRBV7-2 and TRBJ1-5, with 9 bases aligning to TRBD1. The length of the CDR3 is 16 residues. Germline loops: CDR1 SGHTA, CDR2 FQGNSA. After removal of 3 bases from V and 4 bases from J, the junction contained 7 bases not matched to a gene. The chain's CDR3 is CASSLGPGQGNQPQHF. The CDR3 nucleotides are TGTGCCAGCAGCTTGGGCCCGGGACAGGGTAATCAGCCCCAGCATTTT.

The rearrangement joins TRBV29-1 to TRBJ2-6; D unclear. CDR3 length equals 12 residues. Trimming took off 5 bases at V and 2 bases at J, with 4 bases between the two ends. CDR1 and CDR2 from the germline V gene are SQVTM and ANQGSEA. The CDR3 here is CSVLAGANVLTF. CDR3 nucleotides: TGCAGCGTTCTGGCTGGGGCCAACGTCCTGACTTTC.

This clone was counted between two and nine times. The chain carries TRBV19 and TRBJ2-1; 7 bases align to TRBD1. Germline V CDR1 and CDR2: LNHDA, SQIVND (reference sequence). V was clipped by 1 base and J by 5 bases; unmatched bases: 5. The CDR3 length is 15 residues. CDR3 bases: TGTGCCAGTAGTATAGTAGGGACAGTTCACAATGAGCAGTTCTTC. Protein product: CASSIVGTVHNEQFF.

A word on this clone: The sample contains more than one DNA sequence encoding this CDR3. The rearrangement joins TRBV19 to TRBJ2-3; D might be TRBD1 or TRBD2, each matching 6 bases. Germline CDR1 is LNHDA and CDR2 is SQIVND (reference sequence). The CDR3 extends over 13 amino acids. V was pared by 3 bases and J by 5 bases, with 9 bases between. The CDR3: CASSIRGGDTQYF. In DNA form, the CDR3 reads TGTGCCAGTAGTATCAGGGGAGGAGATACGCAGTATTTT.

The DNA for the CDR3 is TGTGCCAGCAGCCCGCCGATAGGCGCCTACAATGAGCAGTTCTTC. As protein: CASSPPIGAYNEQFF. The chain recombines TRBV7-9 with TRBJ2-1; D is ambiguous. Trimming took off 5 bases at V and 2 bases at J, with 13 bases between the two ends. This CDR3 has 15 residues. Looked up from germline, CDR1 is SEHNR and CDR2 is FQNEAQ (reference sequence).

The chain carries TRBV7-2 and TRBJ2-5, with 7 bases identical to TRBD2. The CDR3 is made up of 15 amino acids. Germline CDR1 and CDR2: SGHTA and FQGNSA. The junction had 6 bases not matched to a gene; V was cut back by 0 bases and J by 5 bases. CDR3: CASSLAWRETETQYF. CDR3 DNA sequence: TGTGCCAGCAGCTTAGCTTGGCGGGAGACTGAGACCCAGTACTTC.

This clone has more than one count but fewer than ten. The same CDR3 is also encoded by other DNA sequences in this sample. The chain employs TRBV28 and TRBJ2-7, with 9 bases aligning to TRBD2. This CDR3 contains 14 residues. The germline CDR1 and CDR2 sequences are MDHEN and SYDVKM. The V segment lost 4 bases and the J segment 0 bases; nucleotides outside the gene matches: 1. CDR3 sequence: CASSSTSGSYEQYF. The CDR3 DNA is TGTGCCAGCAGTTCGACTAGCGGCTCCTACGAGCAGTACTTC. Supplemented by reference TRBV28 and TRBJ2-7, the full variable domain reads DVKVTQSSRYLVKRTGEKVFLECVQDMDHENMFWYRQDPGLGLRLIYFSYDVKMKEKGDIPEGYSVSREKKERFSLILESASTNQTSMYLCASSSTSGSYEQYFGPGTRLTVT.

The CDR3 protein is CASSANQGAGTEAFF. CDR3 bases: TGTGCCAGCAGCGCCAATCAGGGGGCCGGCACTGAAGCTTTCTTT. The chain is built from TRBV9 and TRBJ1-1; TRBD1 matches 8 bases. The CDR3 contains 15 residues. CDR1 and CDR2 from the germline V gene are SGDLS and YYNGEE. With V trimmed by 3 bases and J by 4 bases, 8 bases remained unmatched. The full variable domain, completed using reference TRBV9 and TRBJ1-1, is DSGVTQTPKHLITATGQRVTLRCSPRSGDLSVYWYQQSLDQGLQFLIQYYNGEERAKGNILERFSAQQFPDLHSELNLSSLELGDSALYFCASSANQGAGTEAFFGQGTRLTVV.

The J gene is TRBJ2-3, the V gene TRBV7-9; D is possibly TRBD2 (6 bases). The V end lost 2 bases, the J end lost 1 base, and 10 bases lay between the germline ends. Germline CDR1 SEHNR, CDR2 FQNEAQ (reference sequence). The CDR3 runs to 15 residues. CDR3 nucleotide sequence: TGTGCCAGCAGCTTAACGGCTAGCGGCACAGATACGCAGTATTTT. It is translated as CASSLTASGTDTQYF.

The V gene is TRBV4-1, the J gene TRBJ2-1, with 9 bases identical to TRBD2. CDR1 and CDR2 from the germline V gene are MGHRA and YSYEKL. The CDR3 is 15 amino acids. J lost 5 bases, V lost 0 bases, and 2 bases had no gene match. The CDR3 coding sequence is TGCGCCAGCAGCCAAGAGTCTAGCGGGAACAATGAGCAGTTCTTC. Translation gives CASSQESSGNNEQFF.

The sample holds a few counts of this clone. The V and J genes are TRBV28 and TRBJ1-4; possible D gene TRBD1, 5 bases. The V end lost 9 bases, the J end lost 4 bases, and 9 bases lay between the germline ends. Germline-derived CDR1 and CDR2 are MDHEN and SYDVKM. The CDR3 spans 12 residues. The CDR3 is CASRGVNEKLFF. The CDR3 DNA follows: TGTGCCAGTAGAGGGGTTAATGAAAAACTGTTTTTT.

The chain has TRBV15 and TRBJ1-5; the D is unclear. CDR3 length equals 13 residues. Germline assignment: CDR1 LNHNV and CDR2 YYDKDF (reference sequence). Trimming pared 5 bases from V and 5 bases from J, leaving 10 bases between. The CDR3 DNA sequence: TGTGCCACCAGCCCCGACACCGATCAGCCCCAGCATTTT. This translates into CATSPDTDQPQHF.

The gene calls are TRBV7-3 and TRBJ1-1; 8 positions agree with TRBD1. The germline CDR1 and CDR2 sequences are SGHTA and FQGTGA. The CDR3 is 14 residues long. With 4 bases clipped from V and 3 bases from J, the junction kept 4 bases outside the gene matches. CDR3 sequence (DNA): TGTGCCAGCAGCTCGACAGGGGTAGACACTGAAGCTTTCTTT. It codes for CASSSTGVDTEAFF.

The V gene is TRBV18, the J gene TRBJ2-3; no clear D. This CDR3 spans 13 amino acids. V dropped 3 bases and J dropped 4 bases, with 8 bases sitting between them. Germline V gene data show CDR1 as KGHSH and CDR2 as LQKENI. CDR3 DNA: TGTGCCAGCTCACCGGTGGTTGCAGATACGCAGTATTTT. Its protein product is CASSPVVADTQYF.

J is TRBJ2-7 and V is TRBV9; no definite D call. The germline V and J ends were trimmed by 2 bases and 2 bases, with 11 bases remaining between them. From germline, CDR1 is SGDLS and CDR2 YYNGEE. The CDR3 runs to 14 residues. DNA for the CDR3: TGTGCCAGCAGCGTCACTGAACTTACCTACGAGCAGTACTTC. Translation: CASSVTELTYEQYF. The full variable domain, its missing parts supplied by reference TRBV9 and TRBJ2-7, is DSGVTQTPKHLITATGQRVTLRCSPRSGDLSVYWYQQSLDQGLQFLIQYYNGEERAKGNILERFSAQQFPDLHSELNLSSLELGDSALYFCASSVTELTYEQYFGPGTRLTVT.

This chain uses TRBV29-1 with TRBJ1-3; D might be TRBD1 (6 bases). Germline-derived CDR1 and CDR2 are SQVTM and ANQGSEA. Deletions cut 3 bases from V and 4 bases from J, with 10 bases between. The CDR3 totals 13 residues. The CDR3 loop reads CSVEPQGGNTIYF. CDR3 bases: TGCAGCGTTGAGCCACAGGGCGGAAACACCATATATTTT. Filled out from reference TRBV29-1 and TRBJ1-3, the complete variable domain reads SAVISQKPSRDICQRGTSLTIQCQVDSQVTMMFWYRQQPGQSLTLIATANQGSEATYESGFVIDKFPISRPNLTFSTLTVSNMSPEDSSIYLCSVEPQGGNTIYFGEGSWLTVV.

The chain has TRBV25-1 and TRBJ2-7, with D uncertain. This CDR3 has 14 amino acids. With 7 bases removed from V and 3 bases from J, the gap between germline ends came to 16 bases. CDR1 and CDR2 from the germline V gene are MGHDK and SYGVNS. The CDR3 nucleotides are TGTGCCAGCAACACAGTGTCAGGTCTCTACGAGCAGTACTTC. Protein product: CASNTVSGLYEQYF.

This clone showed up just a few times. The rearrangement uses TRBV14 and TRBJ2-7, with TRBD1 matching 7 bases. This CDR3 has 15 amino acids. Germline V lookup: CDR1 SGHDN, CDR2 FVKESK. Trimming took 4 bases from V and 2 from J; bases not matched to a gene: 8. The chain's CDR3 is CASSLTGTAPYEQYF. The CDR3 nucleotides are TGTGCCAGCAGCCTCACCGGGACAGCCCCCTACGAGCAGTACTTC.

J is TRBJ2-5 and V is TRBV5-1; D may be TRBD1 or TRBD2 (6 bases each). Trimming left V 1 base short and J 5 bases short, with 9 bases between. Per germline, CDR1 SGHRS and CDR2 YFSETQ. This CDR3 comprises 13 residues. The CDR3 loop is CASSLWGAETQYF. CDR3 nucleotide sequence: TGCGCCAGCAGCTTGTGGGGGGCGGAGACCCAGTACTTC.

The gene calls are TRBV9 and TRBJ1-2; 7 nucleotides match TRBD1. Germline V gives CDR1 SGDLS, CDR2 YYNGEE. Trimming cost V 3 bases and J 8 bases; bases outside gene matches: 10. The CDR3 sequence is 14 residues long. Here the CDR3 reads CASSDRGRSGGYTF. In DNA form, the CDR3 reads TGTGCCAGCAGCGACAGGGGAAGGTCAGGGGGCTACACCTTC.